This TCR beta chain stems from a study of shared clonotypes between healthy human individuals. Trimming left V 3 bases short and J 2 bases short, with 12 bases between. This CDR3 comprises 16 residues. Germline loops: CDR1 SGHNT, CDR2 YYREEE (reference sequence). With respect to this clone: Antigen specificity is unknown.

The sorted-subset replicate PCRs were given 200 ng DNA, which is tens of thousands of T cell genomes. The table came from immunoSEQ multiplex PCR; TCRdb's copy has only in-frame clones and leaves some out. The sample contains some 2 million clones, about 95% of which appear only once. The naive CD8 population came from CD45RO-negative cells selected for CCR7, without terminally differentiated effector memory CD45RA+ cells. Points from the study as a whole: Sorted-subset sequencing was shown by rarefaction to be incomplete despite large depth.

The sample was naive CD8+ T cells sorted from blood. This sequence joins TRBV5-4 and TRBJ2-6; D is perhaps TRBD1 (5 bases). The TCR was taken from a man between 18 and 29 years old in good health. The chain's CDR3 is CASSWGLLAGANVLTF. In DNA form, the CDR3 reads TGTGCCAGCAGCTGGGGCCTTTTAGCTGGGGCCAACGTCCTGACTTTC.